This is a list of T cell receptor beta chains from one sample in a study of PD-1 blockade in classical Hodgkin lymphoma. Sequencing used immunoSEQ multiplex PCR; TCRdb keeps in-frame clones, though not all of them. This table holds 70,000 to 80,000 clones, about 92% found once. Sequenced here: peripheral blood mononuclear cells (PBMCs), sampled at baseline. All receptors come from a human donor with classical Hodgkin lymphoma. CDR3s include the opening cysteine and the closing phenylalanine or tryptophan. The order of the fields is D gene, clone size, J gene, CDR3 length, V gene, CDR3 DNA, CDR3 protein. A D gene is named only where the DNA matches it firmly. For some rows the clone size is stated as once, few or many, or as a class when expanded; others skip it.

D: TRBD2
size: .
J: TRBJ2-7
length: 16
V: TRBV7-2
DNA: TGTGCCAGCAGCCCAAGACTAGCGGGAGGTCCCTACGAGCAGTACTTC
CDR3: CASSPRLAGGPYEQYF

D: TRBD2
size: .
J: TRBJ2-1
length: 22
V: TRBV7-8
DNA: TGTGCCAGCAGCTTAAAGTTGAACCCAGGACTAGCGGGAGGGAGCTCCTACAATGAGCAGTTCTTC
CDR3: CASSLKLNPGLAGGSSYNEQFF

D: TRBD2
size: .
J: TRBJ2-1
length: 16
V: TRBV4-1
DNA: TGCGCCAGCAGCCGAGGGACTAGCGGGGGGGCAAATGAGCAGTTCTTC
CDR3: CASSRGTSGGANEQFF

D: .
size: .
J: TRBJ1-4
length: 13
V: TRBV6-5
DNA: TGTGCCAGCAGTTACGCTTTTCGGGAAAAACTGTTTTTT
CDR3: CASSYAFREKLFF

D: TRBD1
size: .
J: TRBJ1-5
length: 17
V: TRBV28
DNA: TGTGCCAGCAGTTTAAGGGGGCCGGGGCTAACGGATCAGCCCCAGCATTTT
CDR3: CASSLRGPGLTDQPQHF

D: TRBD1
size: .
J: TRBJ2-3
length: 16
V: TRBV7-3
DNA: TGTGCCAGCAGCTTATCTCAGGGGGCCCCAGCAGATACGCAGTATTTT
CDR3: CASSLSQGAPADTQYF

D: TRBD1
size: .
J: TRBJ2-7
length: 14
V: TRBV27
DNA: TGTGCCAGCACCCTGGCCACAGGGGGCAACGAGCAGTACTTC
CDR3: CASTLATGGNEQYF

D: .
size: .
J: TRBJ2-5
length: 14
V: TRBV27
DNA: TGTGCCAGCAGTACAAACTCCCCACAAGAGACCCAGTACTTC
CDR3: CASSTNSPQETQYF

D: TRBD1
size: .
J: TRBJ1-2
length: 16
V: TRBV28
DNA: TGTGCCAGCAGTTCCGTACAGGGGGCGGTGGGGTATGGCTACACCTTC
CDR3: CASSSVQGAVGYGYTF

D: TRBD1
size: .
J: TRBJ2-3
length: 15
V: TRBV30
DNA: TGTGCCTGGAGTCGATCGGACAGGGGGTCAGATACGCAGTATTTT
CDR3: CAWSRSDRGSDTQYF

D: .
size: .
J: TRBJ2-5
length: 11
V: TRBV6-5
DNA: TGTGCCAGCACCCACTCCGAGACCCAGTACTTC
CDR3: CASTHSETQYF

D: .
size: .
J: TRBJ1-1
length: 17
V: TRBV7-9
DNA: TGTGCCAGCAGCCCTCTTGGGGATGGGGGATGGGGCACTGAAGCTTTCTTT
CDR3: CASSPLGDGGWGTEAFF

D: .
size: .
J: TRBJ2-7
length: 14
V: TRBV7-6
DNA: TGTGCCAGCAGCCCCGGGTCCGGGTGGAACGAGCAGTACTTC
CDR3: CASSPGSGWNEQYF

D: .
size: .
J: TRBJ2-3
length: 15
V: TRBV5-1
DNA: TGCGCCAGCAGCTTGGCGGTTGGTAGCACAGATACGCAGTATTTT
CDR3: CASSLAVGSTDTQYF

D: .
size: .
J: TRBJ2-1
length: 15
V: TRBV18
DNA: TGTGCCAGCTCACCACTGCCGGGCCCCTACAATGAGCAGTTCTTC
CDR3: CASSPLPGPYNEQFF

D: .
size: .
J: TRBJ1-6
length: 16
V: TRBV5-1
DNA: TGCGCCAGCAGCTCCTCCCGGGACACCGACTATTCACCCCTCCACTTT
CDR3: CASSSSRDTDYSPLHF

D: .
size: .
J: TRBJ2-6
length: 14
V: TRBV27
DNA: TGTGCCAGCAGTTTTAAGTCCGGGGCCAACGTCCTGACTTTC
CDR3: CASSFKSGANVLTF

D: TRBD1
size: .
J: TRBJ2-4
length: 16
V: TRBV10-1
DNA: TGCGCCAGCCGGGTCCGGGACAGGGTCGCCAAAAACATTCAGTACTTC
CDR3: CASRVRDRVAKNIQYF

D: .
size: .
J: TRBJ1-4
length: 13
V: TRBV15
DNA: TGTGCCACCAGCAGGGGTTTGGACGAAAAACTGTTTTTT
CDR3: CATSRGLDEKLFF

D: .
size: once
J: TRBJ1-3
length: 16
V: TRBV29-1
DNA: TGCAGCGTTGAAGATGTAGGGGATCTCTCTGGAAACACCATATATTTT
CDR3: CSVEDVGDLSGNTIYF

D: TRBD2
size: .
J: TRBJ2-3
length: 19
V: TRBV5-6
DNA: TGTGCCAGCAGCTACCCCGGGACTAGCGGGAGGAGGGGCACAGATACGCAGTATTTT
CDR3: CASSYPGTSGRRGTDTQYF

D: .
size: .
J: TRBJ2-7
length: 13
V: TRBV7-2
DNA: TGTGCCAGCAGCTTAGAAAAGGCCTACGAGCAGTACTTC
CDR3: CASSLEKAYEQYF

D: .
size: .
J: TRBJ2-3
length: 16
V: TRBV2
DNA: TGTGCCAGCACGCCTAGTACTCTCCAGATCACAGATACGCAGTATTTT
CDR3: CASTPSTLQITDTQYF

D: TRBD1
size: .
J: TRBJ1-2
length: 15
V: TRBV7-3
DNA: TGTGCCAGCAGCATAGGGACAGGCGAGGCGGATGGCTACACCTTC
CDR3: CASSIGTGEADGYTF

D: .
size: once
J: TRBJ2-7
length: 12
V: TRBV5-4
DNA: TGTGCCAGCAGCTTGGCCCCTTACGAGCAGTACTTC
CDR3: CASSLAPYEQYF

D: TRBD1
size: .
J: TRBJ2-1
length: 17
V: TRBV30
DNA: TGTGCCTGGAGTGTAGAAACCGGACAGGGCGTTAGCGGTGAGCAGTTCTTC
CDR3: CAWSVETGQGVSGEQFF

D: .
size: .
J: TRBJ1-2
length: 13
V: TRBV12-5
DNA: TGTGCTAGTGGTTTAGTTTGGGGCTATGGCTACACCTTC
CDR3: CASGLVWGYGYTF

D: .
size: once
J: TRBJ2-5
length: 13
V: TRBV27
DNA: TGTGCCAGCAGTTTGATCCGGGGAGAGACCCAGTACTTC
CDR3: CASSLIRGETQYF

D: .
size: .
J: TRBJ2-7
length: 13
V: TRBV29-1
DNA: TGCAGCGTTGCCCGGGGGAGTGGATACGAGCAGTACTTC
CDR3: CSVARGSGYEQYF

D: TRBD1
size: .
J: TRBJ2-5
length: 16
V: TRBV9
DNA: TGTGCCAGCAGCGTAGAGGGACAGGGGATCGTTGAGACCCAGTACTTC
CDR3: CASSVEGQGIVETQYF

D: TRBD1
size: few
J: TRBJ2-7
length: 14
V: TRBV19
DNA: TGTGCCAGTAGTCCCCGACAGGGGAACTACGAGCAGTACTTC
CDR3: CASSPRQGNYEQYF

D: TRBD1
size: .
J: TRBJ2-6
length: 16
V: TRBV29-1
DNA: TGCAGCGTTGCCGGGACAGGGTCAACAGGGGCCAACGTCCTGACTTTC
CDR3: CSVAGTGSTGANVLTF

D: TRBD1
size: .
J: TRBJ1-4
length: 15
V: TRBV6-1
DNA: TGTGCCGCTGACAGGGGAAGTAGTACTAATGAAAAACTGTTTTTT
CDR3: CAADRGSSTNEKLFF

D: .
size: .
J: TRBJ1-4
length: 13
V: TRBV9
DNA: TGTGCCAGCAGCGTAGATGTAGGAGAAAAACTGTTTTTT
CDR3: CASSVDVGEKLFF

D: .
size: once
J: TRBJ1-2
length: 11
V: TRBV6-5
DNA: TGTGCCAGCAGCCCCCCACATGGCTACACCTTC
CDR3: CASSPPHGYTF

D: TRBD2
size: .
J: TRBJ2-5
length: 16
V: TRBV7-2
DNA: TGTGCCAGCAGCTTAGACGGCCTAGCGGGAGTAGAGACCCAGTACTTC
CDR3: CASSLDGLAGVETQYF

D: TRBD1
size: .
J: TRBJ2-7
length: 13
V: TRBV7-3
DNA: TGTGCCAGCAGCTCCGACAGGGGGTACGAGCAGTACTTC
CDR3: CASSSDRGYEQYF

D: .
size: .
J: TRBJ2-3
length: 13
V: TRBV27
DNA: TGTGCCAGCAGTGACCCGGGTTGGCGTACGCAGTATTTT
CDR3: CASSDPGWRTQYF

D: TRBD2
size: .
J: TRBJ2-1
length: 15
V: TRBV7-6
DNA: TGTGCCAGCAGCGCCGGACTAGCGGACTACAATGAGCAGTTCTTC
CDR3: CASSAGLADYNEQFF

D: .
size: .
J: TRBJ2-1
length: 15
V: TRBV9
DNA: TGTGCCAGCAGCGGAGGGGTGGGCCCCTACAATGAGCAGTTCTTC
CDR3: CASSGGVGPYNEQFF

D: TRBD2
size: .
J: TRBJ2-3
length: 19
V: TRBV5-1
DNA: TGCGCCAGCACCCAGGCATCCGGGACTAGCGGTTCCGCTCTGGATACGCAGTATTTT
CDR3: CASTQASGTSGSALDTQYF

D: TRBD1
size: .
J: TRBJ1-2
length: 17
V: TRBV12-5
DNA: TGTGCTAGTGGTGTCTCGGCTGGACAGGGTTCCAGCTATGGCTACACCTTC
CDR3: CASGVSAGQGSSYGYTF

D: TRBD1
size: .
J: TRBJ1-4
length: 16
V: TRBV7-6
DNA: TGTGCCAGCAGCTCTCGACCGGGACAGGCTAATGAAAAACTGTTTTTT
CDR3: CASSSRPGQANEKLFF